Each of the 27 T cell receptor beta chains below was sequenced from the same sample in a study of blood T cell repertoires in COVID-19. Profiling relied on immunoSEQ multiplex PCR, and the TCRdb table lists in-frame clones only, not all of them. The table includes around 100,000 clones, around 85% detected once. The source material was peripheral blood. The source of these receptors is a human donor in a cohort sampled during active COVID-19.

The rearrangement uses TRBV4-1 and TRBJ1-5; D gene uncertain. V lost 0 bases to trimming and J lost 5 bases, with 14 bases between them. The CDR3 contains 16 residues. Germline-derived CDR1 and CDR2 are MGHRA and YSYEKL. CDR3: CASSQDEASRYQPQHF. In DNA, the CDR3 is TGCGCCAGCAGCCAAGATGAGGCTAGCAGGTATCAGCCCCAGCATTTT.

This clone was counted between two and nine times. The chain couples TRBV7-2 to TRBJ1-2, with 7 bases aligning to TRBD1. The CDR3 spans 17 residues. The ends lost 7 bases at V and 6 bases at J; junction bases unmatched: 20. In germline, CDR1 is SGHTA, CDR2 FQGNSA. The CDR3 nucleotides are TGTGCCAGCACCCTCGGGAGGGACAGTCCCTTTTTTGATGGCTACACCTTC. This sequence encodes CASTLGRDSPFFDGYTF.

V is TRBV5-1 and J is TRBJ1-2, with D uncertain. The CDR3 spans 14 residues. Looked up from germline, CDR1 is SGHRS and CDR2 is YFSETQ. With 0 bases removed from V and 2 bases from J, the gap between germline ends came to 8 bases. CDR3 in amino acids: CASSLEQKNYGYTF. The CDR3 DNA is TGCGCCAGCAGCTTGGAACAGAAGAACTATGGCTACACCTTC.

The genes are TRBV9 and TRBJ1-4; TRBD1 matches at 9 bases. Germline CDR1 and CDR2: SGDLS and YYNGEE. V shed 3 bases and J 2 bases; nucleotides not matched to a gene: 5. This CDR3 contains 16 residues. CDR3 region: CASSERTGETNEKLFF. CDR3 coding DNA: TGTGCCAGCAGCGAAAGGACAGGGGAGACTAATGAAAAACTGTTTTTT.

The rearrangement uses TRBV10-3 and TRBJ2-3; TRBD2 matches at 13 bases. There are 18 residues in the CDR3. Germline assignment: CDR1 ENHRY and CDR2 SYGVKD. Trimming removed 2 bases from V and 5 bases from J; junction bases left unmatched: 10. The CDR3 DNA is TGTGCCATCAGTGAGACTAGCGGGGGGGCCGAATATAGAGATACGCAGTATTTT. Translation: CAISETSGGAEYRDTQYF.

This rearrangement joins TRBV7-9 to TRBJ2-7, with TRBD2 as a possible D gene (6 bases). The CDR3 contains 14 residues. CDR1 is SEHNR and CDR2 is FQNEAQ in the germline V gene (reference sequence). Trimming left V 3 bases short and J 6 bases short, with 15 bases between. In nucleotides, the CDR3 is TGTGCCAGCAGCTTTGGTAGCCTCGGGGGCGAGCAGTACTTC. Protein sequence: CASSFGSLGGEQYF.

The J gene is TRBJ2-1, the V gene TRBV9, with 7 bases fitting TRBD2. The germline CDR1 and CDR2 sequences are SGDLS and YYNGEE. Unmatched junction bases numbered 6, after V lost 3 bases and J lost 3 bases. This CDR3 contains 15 residues. The CDR3 spells CASSASGGIYNEQFF. CDR3 DNA: TGTGCCAGCAGCGCCTCGGGGGGTATCTACAATGAGCAGTTCTTC. Complete variable domain (other parts from reference TRBV9 and TRBJ2-1): DSGVTQTPKHLITATGQRVTLRCSPRSGDLSVYWYQQSLDQGLQFLIQYYNGEERAKGNILERFSAQQFPDLHSELNLSSLELGDSALYFCASSASGGIYNEQFFGPGTRLTVL.

The chain recombines TRBV18 with TRBJ1-2; TRBD1 matches at 9 bases. Losses at the gene ends were 6 bases for V and 4 bases for J; bases not matched to a gene: 9. CDR1 KGHSH and CDR2 LQKENI come from the germline V gene. The CDR3 is 15 residues long. The CDR3 sequence is CASSPGQGLFYGYTF. The CDR3 DNA sequence: TGTGCCAGCTCCCCGGGACAGGGTTTGTTCTATGGCTACACCTTC.

The chain uses TRBV27 and TRBJ1-6, with 7 nucleotides matching TRBD1. Germline V lookup: CDR1 MNHEY, CDR2 SMNVEV (reference sequence). This CDR3 comprises 18 residues. V gave up 2 bases and J gave up 8 bases; unmatched junction bases: 15. The CDR3 DNA sequence: TGTGCCAGCAGTTTAGGATTCGATACAGGGGCGGGGTATTCACCCCTCCACTTT. This encodes CASSLGFDTGAGYSPLHF.

The chain links TRBV3-1 (or the pseudogene TRBV3-2) to TRBJ1-3; D is undetermined. V dropped 1 base and J dropped 7 bases, with 14 bases sitting between them. This CDR3 region has 15 residues. Per germline, CDR1 LGHDT and CDR2 YNNKEL (reference sequence). CDR3 in DNA: TGTGCCAGCAGCCAAGGCGGGATTATCGTGAACACCATATATTTT. This translates into CASSQGGIIVNTIYF.

The chain employs TRBV7-9 and TRBJ2-1, with 8 bases aligning to TRBD1. The CDR3 runs 13 residues. Germline V gives CDR1 SEHNR, CDR2 FQNEAQ (reference sequence). Trimming cost V 5 bases and J 12 bases; bases outside gene matches: 9. CDR3 in amino acids: CASSPKGQGPQFF. The CDR3 region has the DNA TGTGCCAGCAGCCCTAAAGGACAGGGCCCGCAGTTCTTC. Full variable domain (rest looked up from reference TRBV7-9 and TRBJ2-1): DTGVSQNPRHKITKRGQNVTFRCDPISEHNRLYWYRQTLGQGPEFLTYFQNEAQLEKSRLLSDRFSAERPKGSFSTLEIQRTEQGDSAMYLCASSPKGQGPQFFGPGTRLTVL.

This clone has more than one count but fewer than ten. The rearrangement joins TRBV5-1 to TRBJ1-6; 9 bases line up with TRBD1. Germline CDR1 and CDR2: SGHRS and YFSETQ. V lost 3 bases and J lost 9; bases outside the gene matches: 10. The CDR3 runs to 16 residues. The CDR3 DNA reads TGCGCCAGCAGCTCTCAGGGGACAGGGTCGACTTCACCCCTCCACTTT. It yields the protein CASSSQGTGSTSPLHF.

The chain recombines TRBV2 with TRBJ1-4; D is unclear. The CDR3 is 14 residues long. V was shortened by 1 base and J by 4 bases, with 7 bases between the two germline ends. CDR1 is SNHLY and CDR2 is FYNNEI in the germline V gene. The CDR3 coding sequence is TGTGCCAGCAGTGAAGGGGCCCTTAATGAAAAACTGTTTTTT. It encodes CASSEGALNEKLFF.

The chain combines TRBV7-9 with TRBJ2-3, with D perhaps matching TRBD2 (5 bases). Germline V gene data show CDR1 as SEHNR and CDR2 as FQNEAQ (reference sequence). The CDR3 is 13 residues long. Trimming removed 3 bases from V and 4 bases from J, with 8 bases in between. CDR3: CASSLYGADTQYF. The CDR3 DNA reads as TGTGCCAGCAGCTTGTACGGGGCAGATACGCAGTATTTT.

This clone was counted a single time. The chain couples TRBV20-1 to TRBJ2-1; perhaps TRBD2 as D (7 bases). Germline V gives CDR1 DFQATT, CDR2 SNEGSKA (reference sequence). The CDR3 sequence is 13 residues long. The V and J ends lost 3 bases and 8 bases respectively, with 14 bases between them. The CDR3 DNA is TGCAGTGCTAGTCGGGGGGCCGGGGATGAGCAGTTCTTC. This codes for CSASRGAGDEQFF.

The rearrangement links TRBV19 to TRBJ2-1; D not certain. CDR1 LNHDA and CDR2 SQIVND come from the germline V gene (reference sequence). CDR3 length: 14 amino acids. Trimming left V 1 base short and J 6 bases short, with 10 bases between. The CDR3 protein is CASSIGVEPNEQFF. Here the CDR3 DNA reads TGTGCCAGTAGTATAGGTGTAGAGCCCAATGAGCAGTTCTTC.

The rearrangement uses TRBV10-3 and TRBJ2-7; 7 nucleotides agree with TRBD1. The V gene's germline CDR1 is ENHRY and CDR2 SYGVKD. V was clipped by 4 bases and J by 2 bases; unmatched bases: 8. The CDR3 is made up of 15 amino acids. The CDR3 DNA reads TGTGCCATCAGTGCCAGGGACAGACGCACCTACGAGCAGTACTTC. Encoded protein: CAISARDRRTYEQYF.

J is TRBJ1-5 and V is TRBV28; D unresolved. The CDR3 covers 13 residues. V lost 5 bases to trimming and J lost 9 bases, with 14 bases between them. In germline, CDR1 is MDHEN, CDR2 SYDVKM. DNA for the CDR3: TGTGCCAGCAGTCTCCCCACATATGGGCCCCAGCATTTT. It specifies CASSLPTYGPQHF.

This clone was found a few times. The genes are TRBV5-6 and TRBJ1-2; D possibly corresponds to TRBD1 (6 bases). V dropped 1 base and J dropped 5 bases, with 12 bases sitting between them. The CDR3 consists of 14 residues. Germline values: CDR1 SGHDT, CDR2 YYEEEE. Here the CDR3 reads CASSLTGPDYGYTF. The CDR3 DNA is TGTGCCAGCAGCTTGACAGGGCCGGATTATGGCTACACCTTC.

The V gene is TRBV19, the J gene TRBJ1-1; the D is unclear. Germline lookup yields CDR1 LNHDA and CDR2 SQIVND (reference sequence). Trimming cost V 3 bases and J 4 bases, with 9 bases left between them. This CDR3 spans 13 amino acids. The CDR3 nucleotides are TGTGCCAGTAGTATCGGGAGTACCACTGAAGCTTTCTTT. Amino acid sequence: CASSIGSTTEAFF.

The gene calls are TRBV3-1 (or the pseudogene TRBV3-2) and TRBJ1-2; D is ambiguous. CDR1 LGHDT and CDR2 YNNKEL come from the germline V gene (reference sequence). CDR3 length: 14 amino acids. Trimming removed 2 bases from V and 4 bases from J, with 11 bases in between. CDR3 region: CASSQILPPYGYTF. CDR3 nucleotide sequence: TGTGCCAGCAGCCAAATACTTCCTCCCTATGGCTACACCTTC.

V usage is TRBV19 and J usage is TRBJ1-4, with 8 nucleotides matching TRBD1. J lost 1 base, V lost 4 bases, and 5 bases had no gene match. From germline, CDR1 is LNHDA and CDR2 SQIVND (reference sequence). The CDR3 is 16 amino acids. Here the CDR3 DNA reads TGTGCCAGTAGTACCCCCGACAGGGGAACTAATGAAAAACTGTTTTTT. It translates to CASSTPDRGTNEKLFF.

This clone was seen only once. This chain's CDR3 is CASSYSRGTNTEAFF. Written as DNA, the CDR3 is TGTGCCAGCAGTTACTCAAGGGGGACGAACACTGAAGCTTTCTTT. The genes are TRBV6-2 or TRBV6-3 and TRBJ1-1; a possible D gene is TRBD1 (6 bases). V shed 0 bases and J shed 1 base, with 9 bases lying between them. Germline-derived CDR1 and CDR2 are MNHEY and SVGEGT. The CDR3 contains 15 residues.

This clone was picked up a small number of times. V gene TRBV6-2 or TRBV6-3 combines with J gene TRBJ1-6; the D gene is possibly TRBD1 (5 bases). V gave up 4 bases and J gave up 2 bases, with 18 bases separating them. This CDR3 spans 18 amino acids. Germline V gives CDR1 MNHEY, CDR2 SVGEGT. The CDR3 coding sequence is TGTGCCAGCAGTTCCCCCATTCCGCGGGGCACCTATAATTCACCCCTCCACTTT. Translating it yields CASSSPIPRGTYNSPLHF.

J is TRBJ2-3 and V is TRBV9, with a weak D call TRBD1 (5 bases). CDR3 length: 15 amino acids. Per germline, CDR1 SGDLS and CDR2 YYNGEE. The V gene lost 3 bases and the J gene lost 3 bases, with 14 bases spanning the gap. The CDR3 nucleotides are TGTGCCAGCAGCGCCCATCAGGGTCCAACAGATACGCAGTATTTT. It encodes CASSAHQGPTDTQYF. Looking up the rest from reference TRBV9 and TRBJ2-3 gives the full variable domain: DSGVTQTPKHLITATGQRVTLRCSPRSGDLSVYWYQQSLDQGLQFLIQYYNGEERAKGNILERFSAQQFPDLHSELNLSSLELGDSALYFCASSAHQGPTDTQYFGPGTRLTVL.

J is TRBJ1-5 and V is TRBV6-2 or TRBV6-3; D is unresolved. The CDR3 has 13 residues. Germline V gene sequence: CDR1 MNHEY, CDR2 SVGEGT. V gave up 2 bases and J gave up 5 bases, with 7 bases separating them. In DNA form, the CDR3 reads TGTGCCAGCAGTTACCGGGGTTATCAGCCCCAGCATTTT. This codes for CASSYRGYQPQHF.

This clone appeared a few times. V gene TRBV5-6 combines with J gene TRBJ1-6; D unresolved. Germline loops: CDR1 SGHDT, CDR2 YYEEEE. CDR3 length: 11 residues. Trimming took off 3 bases at V and 9 bases at J, with 4 bases between the two ends. The CDR3 loop is CASSSRSPLHF. The CDR3 region has the DNA TGTGCCAGCAGCTCCCGTTCACCCCTCCACTTT.